The 21 T cell receptor beta chains presented below share a single source sample, sequenced in a study of early T cells in non-severe SARS-CoV-2 infection. MiXCR, applied by TCRdb to the 5' RACE reads, yields one record per CDR3 protein. This table holds about 30,000 distinct CDR3 sequences, approximately 5.3% found once. Sequencing used whole blood. The receptor source for this set is an adult who was a healthcare worker with PCR-confirmed SARS-CoV-2 infection or an uninfected control (not recorded which).

This clonotype was seen repeatedly, ten times or more. For the CDR3, the DNA is TGTGCCAGCAGTTACCCGACTGGGTATGGCTACACCTTC. As protein: CASSYPTGYGYTF. This rearrangement joins TRBV6-5 to TRBJ1-2, with D uncertain. The length of the CDR3 is 13 residues. Germline loops: CDR1 MNHEY, CDR2 SVGAGI. V shed 2 bases and J shed 5 bases, with 9 bases lying between them.

The chain couples TRBV18 to TRBJ1-5, with D possibly TRBD1 on 6 matching bases. Germline assignment: CDR1 KGHSH and CDR2 LQKENI. Trimming removed 6 bases from V and 0 bases from J, with 12 bases in between. The CDR3 is made up of 15 amino acids. The CDR3 sequence is CASSPWTDSNQPQHF. The CDR3 DNA reads as TGTGCCAGCTCCCCGTGGACAGATAGCAATCAGCCCCAGCATTTT. The variable domain in full, completed from reference TRBV18 and TRBJ1-5, reads NAGVMQNPRHLVRRRGQEARLRCSPMKGHSHVYWYRQLPEEGLKFMVYLQKENIIDESGMPKERFSAEFPKEGPSILRIQQVVRGDSAAYFCASSPWTDSNQPQHFGDGTRLSIL.

The chain links TRBV15 to TRBJ2-7, with TRBD1 matching over 10 bases. CDR1 LNHNV and CDR2 YYDKDF come from the germline V gene (reference sequence). V trimming: 5 bases; J trimming: 4 bases; junction bases outside the gene matches: 5. This CDR3 has 14 residues. CDR3 nucleotide sequence: TGTGCCACCAGCGCAGACAGGGGGCATTACGAGCAGTACTTC. Translating gives CATSADRGHYEQYF.

Worth noting for this clonotype: Sequence at one end of the junction differs from germline and may be a read error. The chain combines TRBV14 with TRBJ2-1; 7 bases match TRBD2. Germline CDR1 is SGHDN and CDR2 is FVKESK. This CDR3 is built from 13 residues. This chain's CDR3 is CVSSFRLANEQFF. CDR3 coding DNA: TGTGTCAGCAGCTTCAGACTAGCCAATGAGCAGTTCTTC. The full variable domain, its missing parts supplied by reference TRBV14 and TRBJ2-1, is EAGVTQFPSHSVIEKGQTVTLRCDPISGHDNLYWYRRVMGKEIKFLLHFVKESKQDESGMPNNRFLAERTGGTYSTLKVQPAELEDSGVYFCVSSFRLANEQFFGPGTRLTVL.

This clonotype has at least ten counts. The V and J genes are TRBV25-1 and TRBJ2-7; D might be TRBD1 (7 bases). V lost 7 bases and J lost 6, with 16 bases in between. This CDR3 contains 13 residues. Germline values: CDR1 MGHDK, CDR2 SYGVNS. CDR3 sequence: CASNNRQGGEQYF. In nucleotides, the CDR3 is TGTGCCAGCAACAACCGACAGGGAGGCGAGCAGTACTTC.

This clonotype was seen ten or more times. J is TRBJ2-7 and V is TRBV28, with unresolved D. CDR3 size: 12 residues. Germline CDR1 MDHEN, CDR2 SYDVKM. Trimming cost V 6 bases and J 0 bases, with 6 bases left between them. The DNA for the CDR3 is TGTGCCAGCAGACAGCTCTCCTACGAGCAGTACTTC. This translates into CASRQLSYEQYF.

V and J are TRBV4-1 and TRBJ2-7, with D tentatively TRBD1 (6 bases). With 3 bases removed from V and 2 bases from J, the gap between germline ends came to 11 bases. This CDR3 comprises 14 residues. Germline CDR1 MGHRA, CDR2 YSYEKL. This CDR3 is CASSHSTGAYEQYF. The CDR3 nucleotides read TGCGCCAGCAGCCATTCGACAGGTGCCTACGAGCAGTACTTC.

This clonotype was seen at least ten times. CDR3 protein: CASSSYLRANYGYTF. The CDR3 DNA follows: TGTGCCAGCAGCTCTTACCTCAGGGCCAACTATGGCTACACCTTC. This rearrangement joins TRBV7-8 to TRBJ1-2; TRBD1 is a possible D gene (5 bases). V lost 4 bases and J 2 bases, leaving 14 bases between the germline ends. This CDR3 has 15 residues. Germline values: CDR1 SGHVS, CDR2 FQNEAQ.

The table lists this clonotype with a few counts. V gene TRBV5-1 combines with J gene TRBJ1-2; perhaps TRBD1 as D (6 bases). V lost 3 bases, J lost 5 bases, and 29 bases lay in between. This CDR3 comprises 19 residues. The germline V gene encodes CDR1 SGHRS and CDR2 YFSETQ. CDR3 region: CASSSPGQLATGQDYGYTF. The CDR3 nucleotides read TGCGCCAGCAGCTCGCCGGGACAACTCGCTACCGGCCAGGATTATGGCTACACCTTC. Full variable domain (missing parts from reference TRBV5-1 and TRBJ1-2): KAGVTQTPRYLIKTRGQQVTLSCSPISGHRSVSWYQQTPGQGLQFLFEYFSETQRNKGNFPGRFSGRQFSNSRSEMNVSTLELGDSALYLCASSSPGQLATGQDYGYTFGSGTRLTVV.

In this sample, this clonotype turned up many times. This chain joins TRBV20-1 and TRBJ1-4; D call uncertain. CDR1 and CDR2 (germline): DFQATT, SNEGSKA (reference sequence). The CDR3 has 13 amino acids. Trimming left V 3 bases short and J 6 bases short, with 11 bases between. CDR3 sequence reads: CSASTERHEKLFF. CDR3 in DNA: TGCAGTGCTAGTACAGAAAGGCATGAAAAACTGTTTTTT.

This clonotype is categorized as medium-sized. V gene TRBV6-5 combines with J gene TRBJ1-1, with 8 bases matching TRBD1. The CDR3 is made up of 17 amino acids. With 4 bases clipped from V and 4 bases from J, the junction kept 14 bases outside the gene matches. Germline assignment: CDR1 MNHEY and CDR2 SVGAGI. CDR3 sequence (DNA): TGTGCCAGCAGTTCCATAGGGGCAGGGGGCAAGGGCACTGAAGCTTTCTTT. Translation gives CASSSIGAGGKGTEAFF.

This clonotype was recorded at least ten times. For the CDR3, the DNA is TGCAGTGCTAGAGATGGGGAGAAGGTCATGGAGTTCTTC. Encoded protein: CSARDGEKVMEFF. The V gene is TRBV20-1, the J gene TRBJ2-1; TRBD2 is a possible D gene (5 bases). The germline CDR1 and CDR2 sequences are DFQATT and SNEGSKA (reference sequence). This CDR3 is 13 amino acids long. Trimming cost V 0 bases and J 14 bases, with 17 bases left between them.

This clonotype was recorded many times. The chain employs TRBV2 and TRBJ2-3; the match to TRBD2 covers 11 bases. V lost 1 base and J lost 5; bases outside the gene matches: 8. The length of the CDR3 is 17 residues. Germline V gene sequence: CDR1 SNHLY, CDR2 FYNNEI. The CDR3 loop is CASSEEVAGGPLDTQYF. DNA of the CDR3: TGTGCCAGCAGTGAAGAGGTAGCGGGAGGGCCCTTAGATACGCAGTATTTT.

In this sample, this clonotype turned up many times. This chain links TRBV6-2 or TRBV6-3 with TRBJ1-5; 7 nucleotides match TRBD1. This CDR3 is built from 14 residues. V was clipped by 6 bases and J by 3 bases; unmatched bases: 5. CDR1 and CDR2 from the germline V gene are MNHEY and SVGEGT. The CDR3 DNA follows: TGTGCCAGCAGCCGGGACAGTTACAATCAGCCCCAGCATTTT. Its translation is CASSRDSYNQPQHF.

This clonotype has a count of ten or more. The chain has TRBV7-2 and TRBJ1-3; possibly TRBD1 for D (5 bases). This CDR3 is built from 14 residues. Trimming took off 6 bases at V and 3 bases at J, with 12 bases between the two ends. Germline-derived CDR1 and CDR2 are SGHTA and FQGNSA. The CDR3 reads CASSRRDFGNTIYF. The CDR3 DNA sequence: TGTGCCAGCAGTCGCAGGGACTTTGGAAACACCATATATTTT.

This clonotype was counted ten times or more. V is TRBV5-1 and J is TRBJ2-2, with D maybe TRBD1 (6 bases). CDR3 length: 15 amino acids. Germline V gene sequence: CDR1 SGHRS, CDR2 YFSETQ. V was cut by 4 bases and J by 5 bases, with 15 bases left in between. CDR3 bases: TGCGCCAGCAGCATTAAACCGACAGGAACCGGGGAGCTGTTTTTT. This sequence encodes CASSIKPTGTGELFF.

This rearrangement joins TRBV11-2 to TRBJ1-5; 8 bases line up with TRBD1. CDR3 size: 14 residues. The germline V gene encodes CDR1 SGHAT and CDR2 FQNNGV. The V gene end was trimmed by 1 base and the J gene end by 5 bases; junction bases not matched to a gene: 1. The CDR3 DNA follows: TGTGCCAGCAGCTTAGGGACAGGGTATCAGCCCCAGCATTTT. Its protein is CASSLGTGYQPQHF.

This clonotype was recorded at least ten times. The V gene is TRBV19, the J gene TRBJ1-2, with TRBD1 identical over 7 bases. There are 13 residues in the CDR3. Germline V gene data show CDR1 as LNHDA and CDR2 as SQIVND (reference sequence). With V trimmed by 5 bases and J by 4 bases, 4 bases remained unmatched. In nucleotides, the CDR3 is TGTGCCAGTAGTTTGGACAGGCTCTATGGCTACACCTTC. Its translation is CASSLDRLYGYTF.

This clonotype occurred many times. The V call is TRBV12-3 or TRBV12-4, the J call TRBJ1-6; D is ambiguous. V shed 6 bases and J shed 10 bases, with 22 bases lying between them. The CDR3 is 16 amino acids. The CDR3 region is CASRSLGRVSGSPLHF. CDR3 DNA: TGTGCCAGCAGGAGTTTAGGAAGGGTGAGCGGGTCACCCCTCCACTTT.

The table lists this clonotype with many counts. The genes are TRBV7-9 and TRBJ2-6; D is uncertain. Trimming removed 2 bases from V and 2 bases from J, with 7 bases in between. The CDR3 contains 15 residues. Germline V gene lookup returns CDR1 SEHNR and CDR2 FQNEAQ (reference sequence). As DNA, the CDR3 is TGTGCCAGCAGCTTATCACAAGCTGGGGCCAACGTCCTGACTTTC. Encoded protein: CASSLSQAGANVLTF.

This clonotype was counted ten times or more. This chain joins TRBV4-2 and TRBJ2-7, with D maybe TRBD2 (5 bases). V shed 2 bases and J shed 0 bases, with 20 bases lying between them. The CDR3 sequence is 18 residues long. CDR1 and CDR2 (germline): LGHNA, YNFKEQ. The CDR3 region is CASSQMPAEGIASYEQYF. Written as DNA, the CDR3 is TGTGCCAGCAGCCAAATGCCCGCCGAGGGAATTGCCTCCTACGAGCAGTACTTC.